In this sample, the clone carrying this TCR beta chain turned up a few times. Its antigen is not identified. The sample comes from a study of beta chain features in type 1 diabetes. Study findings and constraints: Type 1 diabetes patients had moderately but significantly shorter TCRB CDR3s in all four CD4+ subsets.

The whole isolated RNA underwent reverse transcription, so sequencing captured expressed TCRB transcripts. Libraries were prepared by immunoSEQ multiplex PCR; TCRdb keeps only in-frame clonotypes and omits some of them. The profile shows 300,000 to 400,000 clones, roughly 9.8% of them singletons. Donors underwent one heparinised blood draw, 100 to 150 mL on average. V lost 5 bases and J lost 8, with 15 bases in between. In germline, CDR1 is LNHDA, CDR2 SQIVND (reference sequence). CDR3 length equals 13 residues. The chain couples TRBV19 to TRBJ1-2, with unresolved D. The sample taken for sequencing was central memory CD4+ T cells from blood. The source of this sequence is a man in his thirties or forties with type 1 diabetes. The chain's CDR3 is CASSPQAGRGYTF. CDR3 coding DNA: TGTGCCAGTAGTCCCCAGGCAGGCAGGGGCTACACCTTC.